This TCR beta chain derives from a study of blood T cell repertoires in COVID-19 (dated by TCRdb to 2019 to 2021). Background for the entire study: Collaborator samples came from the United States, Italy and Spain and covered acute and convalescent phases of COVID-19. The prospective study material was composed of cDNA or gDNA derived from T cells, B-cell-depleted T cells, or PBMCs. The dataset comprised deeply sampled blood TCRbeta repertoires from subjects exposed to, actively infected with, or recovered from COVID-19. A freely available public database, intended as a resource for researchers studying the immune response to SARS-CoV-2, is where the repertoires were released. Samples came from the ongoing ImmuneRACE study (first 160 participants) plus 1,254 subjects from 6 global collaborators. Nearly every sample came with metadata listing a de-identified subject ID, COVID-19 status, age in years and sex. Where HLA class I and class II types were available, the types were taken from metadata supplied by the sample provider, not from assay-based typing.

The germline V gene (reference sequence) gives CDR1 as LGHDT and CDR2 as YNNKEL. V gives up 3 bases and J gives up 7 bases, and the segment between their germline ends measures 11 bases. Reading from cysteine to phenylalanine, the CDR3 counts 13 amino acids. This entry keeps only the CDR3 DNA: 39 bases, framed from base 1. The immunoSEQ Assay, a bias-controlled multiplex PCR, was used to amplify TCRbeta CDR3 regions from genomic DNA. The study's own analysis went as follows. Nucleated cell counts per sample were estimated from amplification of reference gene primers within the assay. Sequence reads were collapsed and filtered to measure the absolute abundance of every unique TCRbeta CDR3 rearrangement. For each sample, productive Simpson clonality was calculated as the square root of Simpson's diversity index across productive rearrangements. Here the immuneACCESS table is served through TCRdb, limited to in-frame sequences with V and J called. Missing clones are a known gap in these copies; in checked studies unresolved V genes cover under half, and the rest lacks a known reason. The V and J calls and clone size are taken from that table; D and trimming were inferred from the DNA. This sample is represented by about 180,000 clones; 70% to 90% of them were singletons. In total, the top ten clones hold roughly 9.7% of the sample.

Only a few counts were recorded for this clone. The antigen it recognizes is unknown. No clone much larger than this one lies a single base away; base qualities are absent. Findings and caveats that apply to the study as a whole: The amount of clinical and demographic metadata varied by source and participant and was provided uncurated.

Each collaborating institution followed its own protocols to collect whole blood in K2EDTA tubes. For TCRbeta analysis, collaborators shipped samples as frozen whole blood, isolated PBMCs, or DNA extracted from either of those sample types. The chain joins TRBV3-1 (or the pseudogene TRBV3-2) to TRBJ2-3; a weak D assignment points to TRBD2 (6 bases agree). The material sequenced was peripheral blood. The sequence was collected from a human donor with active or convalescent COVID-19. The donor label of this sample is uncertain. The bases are TGTGCCAGCAGCCACCCTAGCGCGAATACGCAGTATTTT. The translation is CASSHPSANTQYF.